This passage covers 14 T cell receptor beta chains from one sample sequenced in a study of blood T cell repertoires in COVID-19. Profiling relied on immunoSEQ multiplex PCR, and the TCRdb table lists in-frame clones only, not all of them. The data hold 200,000 to 250,000 clones, with approximately 82% observed a single time. Sequencing used peripheral blood. Every receptor here comes from a woman aged 80 or over with acute or convalescent COVID-19.

V gene TRBV7-8 combines with J gene TRBJ1-4; 7 bases fit TRBD1. Losses at the gene ends were 5 bases for V and 3 bases for J; bases not matched to a gene: 6. Germline V CDR1 and CDR2: SGHVS, FQNEAQ. The CDR3 runs 15 residues. CDR3 DNA sequence: TGTGCCAGCAGCCCCCCGACAGGGTCTAATGAAAAACTGTTTTTT. Translating it yields CASSPPTGSNEKLFF.

The chain uses TRBV7-2 and TRBJ2-5, with D unclear. V was trimmed by 3 bases and J by 3 bases, leaving 8 bases between them. The CDR3 covers 13 residues. The germline V gene encodes CDR1 SGHTA and CDR2 FQGNSA. The CDR3 is CASSFGQKETQYF. The CDR3 DNA reads as TGTGCCAGCAGCTTTGGCCAGAAAGAGACCCAGTACTTC.

In the case of this clone: One junction end disagrees with the germline gene, perhaps due to a read error. The chain joins TRBV4-2 to TRBJ1-2; the D is unclear. The V gene's germline CDR1 is LGHNA and CDR2 YNFKEQ. The CDR3 covers 13 residues. CDR3 amino acids: CASGQVGEYPQNF. The CDR3 DNA is TGTGCCAGCGGCCAGGTCGGGGAATATCCTCAGAACTTC.

The chain is built from TRBV5-1 and TRBJ1-1; D remains ambiguous. The germline V gene encodes CDR1 SGHRS and CDR2 YFSETQ. V lost 4 bases, J lost 0 bases, and 10 bases lay in between. The CDR3 is 14 amino acids. The CDR3 region has the DNA TGCGCCAGCAGCCCCGGACTGATGAACACTGAAGCTTTCTTT. Translated: CASSPGLMNTEAFF.

The V gene is TRBV11-2, the J gene TRBJ1-6; 7 bases map to TRBD1. The germline CDR1 and CDR2 sequences are SGHAT and FQNNGV. The CDR3 extends over 15 amino acids. V dropped 1 base and J dropped 7; count of bases not matched to a gene: 4. CDR3 residues: CASSLVGQANSPLHF. The CDR3 nucleotides read TGTGCCAGCAGCTTAGTAGGACAGGCAAATTCACCCCTCCACTTT.

The chain has TRBV5-6 and TRBJ2-3; the match to TRBD1 covers 8 bases. This CDR3 has 14 residues. Per germline, CDR1 SGHDT and CDR2 YYEEEE. After removal of 5 bases from V and 4 bases from J, the junction contained 6 bases not matched to a gene. CDR3 coding DNA: TGTGCCAGCAGTTTACAGGGGGTCTCAGATACGCAGTATTTT. Translated, it gives CASSLQGVSDTQYF.

The CDR3 coding sequence is TGCGCCAGCAGCTTGGGGGCGGGAGTGTACGAGCAGTACTTC. As protein: CASSLGAGVYEQYF. V gene TRBV5-1 combines with J gene TRBJ2-7; 7 bases are shared with TRBD2. The CDR3 has 14 residues. CDR1 and CDR2 (germline): SGHRS, YFSETQ. With 0 bases clipped from V and 4 bases from J, the junction kept 4 bases outside the gene matches.

The chain is built from TRBV18 and TRBJ2-1; 11 nucleotides align to TRBD2. Germline V gene data show CDR1 as KGHSH and CDR2 as LQKENI. Losses at the gene ends were 3 bases for V and 0 bases for J; bases not matched to a gene: 7. This CDR3 is built from 18 residues. The CDR3 here is CASSPGTSGPSSYNEQFF. CDR3 in DNA: TGTGCCAGCTCACCGGGGACTAGCGGACCGAGCTCCTACAATGAGCAGTTCTTC.

This chain connects TRBV28 to TRBJ1-5, with 8 bases identical to TRBD1. CDR1 and CDR2 (germline): MDHEN, SYDVKM. CDR3 length equals 15 residues. Germline trimming cut 5 bases from V and 4 bases from J; bases unmatched to any gene: 7. CDR3 bases: TGTGCCAGCAGTGTTGGACAGGGTCGGAATCAGCCCCAGCATTTT. This encodes CASSVGQGRNQPQHF.

Only a few counts were recorded for this clone. J is TRBJ1-5 and V is TRBV19; D gene unclear. Trimming removed 5 bases from V and 0 bases from J, with 11 bases in between. Germline V gene data show CDR1 as LNHDA and CDR2 as SQIVND (reference sequence). This CDR3 is 15 amino acids long. CDR3 sequence reads: CASSVIGDSNQPQHF. The CDR3 bases are TGTGCCAGTAGTGTGATCGGAGATAGCAATCAGCCCCAGCATTTT.

A few counts support this clone. The rearrangement joins TRBV6-5 to TRBJ1-1; 7 bases line up with TRBD1. Germline V gives CDR1 MNHEY, CDR2 SVGAGI. Trimming cost V 2 bases and J 5 bases; bases outside gene matches: 2. This CDR3 spans 13 amino acids. The CDR3 DNA follows: TGTGCCAGCAGTTACCAGGGGGAGACTGAAGCTTTCTTT. It translates to CASSYQGETEAFF.

The chain carries TRBV7-2 and TRBJ2-7; 9 bases map to TRBD2. The germline gives CDR1 SGHTA, CDR2 FQGNSA. The CDR3 length is 14 residues. V was clipped by 3 bases and J by 6 bases; unmatched bases: 6. CDR3 in DNA: TGTGCCAGCAGCTTTAGCGGGGGACCATCCGAGCAGTACTTC. Its protein product is CASSFSGGPSEQYF.

This chain joins TRBV7-2 and TRBJ2-7, with D unclear. This CDR3 is built from 15 residues. Germline lookup yields CDR1 SGHTA and CDR2 FQGNSA. The ends were cut back, 5 bases at V and 5 bases at J, with 19 bases in the middle. The CDR3 sequence is CASSLRPLIGDEQYF. The CDR3 DNA reads as TGTGCCAGCAGCCTGCGGCCACTTATTGGCGACGAGCAGTACTTC. Looking up the rest from reference TRBV7-2 and TRBJ2-7 gives the full variable domain: GAGVSQSPSNKVTEKGKDVELRCDPISGHTALYWYRQSLGQGLEFLIYFQGNSAPDKSGLPSDRFSAERTGGSVSTLTIQRTQQEDSAVYLCASSLRPLIGDEQYFGPGTRLTVT.

The V call is TRBV11-2, the J call TRBJ2-4; TRBD2 agrees at 8 bases. The CDR3 is 16 residues long. The V gene's germline CDR1 is SGHAT and CDR2 FQNNGV. V lost 5 bases and J lost 1; bases outside the gene matches: 7. Here the CDR3 DNA reads TGTGCCAGCAGCCCGCCGGGGGGGCTGGCCAAAAACATTCAGTACTTC. It encodes CASSPPGGLAKNIQYF.